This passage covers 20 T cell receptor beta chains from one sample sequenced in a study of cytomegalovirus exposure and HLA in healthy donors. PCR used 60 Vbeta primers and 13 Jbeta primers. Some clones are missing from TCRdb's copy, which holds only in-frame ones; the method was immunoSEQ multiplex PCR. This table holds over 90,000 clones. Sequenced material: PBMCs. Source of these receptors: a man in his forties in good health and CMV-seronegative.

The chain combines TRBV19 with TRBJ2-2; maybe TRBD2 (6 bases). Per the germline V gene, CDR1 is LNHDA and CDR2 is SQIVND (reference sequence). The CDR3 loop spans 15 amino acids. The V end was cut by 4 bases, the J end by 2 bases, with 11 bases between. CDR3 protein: CASSRTIQNTGELFF. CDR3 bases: TGTGCCAGTAGTAGGACTATTCAAAACACCGGGGAGCTGTTTTTT.

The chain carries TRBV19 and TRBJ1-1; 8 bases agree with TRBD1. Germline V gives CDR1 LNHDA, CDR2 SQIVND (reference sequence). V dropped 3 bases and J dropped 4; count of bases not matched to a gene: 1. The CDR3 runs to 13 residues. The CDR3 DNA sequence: TGTGCCAGTAGTATGGACAGGGCCACTGAAGCTTTCTTT. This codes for CASSMDRATEAFF.

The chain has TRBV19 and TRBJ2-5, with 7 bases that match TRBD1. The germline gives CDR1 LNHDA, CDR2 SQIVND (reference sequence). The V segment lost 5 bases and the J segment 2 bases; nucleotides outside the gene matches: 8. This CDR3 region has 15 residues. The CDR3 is CASSLKTGFQETQYF. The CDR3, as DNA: TGTGCCAGTAGTTTAAAGACAGGGTTTCAAGAGACCCAGTACTTC.

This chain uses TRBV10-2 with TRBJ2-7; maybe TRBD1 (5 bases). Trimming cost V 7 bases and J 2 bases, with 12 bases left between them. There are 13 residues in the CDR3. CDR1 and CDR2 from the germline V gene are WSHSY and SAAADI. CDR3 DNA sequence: TGCGCCAGCACCTCGACAGAAACCTACGAGCAGTACTTC. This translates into CASTSTETYEQYF.

The CDR3 DNA sequence: TGTGCCAGCAGCCCACGGACTATCACAGATACGCAGTATTTT. It yields the protein CASSPRTITDTQYF. The chain uses TRBV7-9 and TRBJ2-3; D is possibly TRBD2 (6 bases). V gave up 5 bases and J gave up 2 bases, with 11 bases separating them. There are 14 residues in the CDR3. Per the germline V gene, CDR1 is SEHNR and CDR2 is FQNEAQ (reference sequence).

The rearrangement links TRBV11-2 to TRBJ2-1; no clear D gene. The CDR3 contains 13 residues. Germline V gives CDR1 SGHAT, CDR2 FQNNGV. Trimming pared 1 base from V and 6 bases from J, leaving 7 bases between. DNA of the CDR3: TGTGCCAGCAGCTTAGGGTCAGGCAATGAGCAGTTCTTC. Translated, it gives CASSLGSGNEQFF.

CDR3: CAWGRLGSGANVLTF. The CDR3 bases are TGTGCCTGGGGGCGCCTCGGCTCTGGGGCCAACGTCCTGACTTTC. The V call is TRBV30, the J call TRBJ2-6; D ambiguous. V shed 5 bases and J shed 0 bases, with 11 bases lying between them. CDR3 length: 15 residues. CDR1 GTSNPN and CDR2 SVGIG come from the germline V gene (reference sequence).

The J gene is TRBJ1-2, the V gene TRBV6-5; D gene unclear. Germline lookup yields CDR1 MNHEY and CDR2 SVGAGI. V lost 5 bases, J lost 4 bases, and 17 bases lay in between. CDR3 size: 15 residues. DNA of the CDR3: TGTGCCAGCAGTCCCTTCGTTTCGGTTAGCTATGGCTACACCTTC. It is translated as CASSPFVSVSYGYTF.

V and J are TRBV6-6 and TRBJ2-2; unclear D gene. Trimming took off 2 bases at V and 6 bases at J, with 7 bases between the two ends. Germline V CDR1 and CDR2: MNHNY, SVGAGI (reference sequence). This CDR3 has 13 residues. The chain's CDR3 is CASSYQAPGELFF. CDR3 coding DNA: TGTGCCAGCAGTTACCAAGCCCCCGGGGAGCTGTTTTTT.

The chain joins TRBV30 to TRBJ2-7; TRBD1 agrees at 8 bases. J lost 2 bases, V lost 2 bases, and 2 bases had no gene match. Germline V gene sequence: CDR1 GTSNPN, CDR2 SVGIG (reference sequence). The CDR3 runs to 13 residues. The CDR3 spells CAWSKQGAYEQYF. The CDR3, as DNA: TGTGCCTGGAGTAAACAGGGGGCCTACGAGCAGTACTTC.

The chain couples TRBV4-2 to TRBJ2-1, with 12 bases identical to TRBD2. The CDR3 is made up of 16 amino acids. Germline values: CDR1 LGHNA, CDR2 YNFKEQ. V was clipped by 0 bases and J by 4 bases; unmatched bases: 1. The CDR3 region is CASSQEGTSGYNEQFF. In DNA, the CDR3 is TGTGCCAGCAGCCAAGAAGGGACTAGCGGGTACAATGAGCAGTTCTTC.

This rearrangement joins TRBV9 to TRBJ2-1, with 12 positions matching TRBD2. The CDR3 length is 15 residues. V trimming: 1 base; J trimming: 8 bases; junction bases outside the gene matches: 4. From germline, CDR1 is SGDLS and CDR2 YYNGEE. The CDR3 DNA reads TGTGCCAGCAGCGTACTAGCGGGGGGGCGGGATGAGCAGTTCTTC. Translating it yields CASSVLAGGRDEQFF.

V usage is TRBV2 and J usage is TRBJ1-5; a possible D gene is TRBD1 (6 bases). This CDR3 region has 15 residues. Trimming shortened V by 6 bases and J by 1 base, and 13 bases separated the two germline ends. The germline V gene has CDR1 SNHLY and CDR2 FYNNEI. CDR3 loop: CASRHRVGSNQPQHF. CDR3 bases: TGTGCCAGCAGGCACAGGGTCGGGAGCAATCAGCCCCAGCATTTT.

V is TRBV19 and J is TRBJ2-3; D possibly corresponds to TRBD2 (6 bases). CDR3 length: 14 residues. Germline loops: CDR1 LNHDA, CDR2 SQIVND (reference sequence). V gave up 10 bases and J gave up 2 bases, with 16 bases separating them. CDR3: CATNLGTYTDTQYF. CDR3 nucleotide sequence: TGTGCCACAAACTTAGGGACTTACACAGATACGCAGTATTTT.

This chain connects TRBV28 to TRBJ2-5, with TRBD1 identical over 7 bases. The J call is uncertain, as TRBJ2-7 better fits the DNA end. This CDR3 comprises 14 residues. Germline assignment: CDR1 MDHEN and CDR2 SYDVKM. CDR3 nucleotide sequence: TGTGCCAGCCCCGGACAGGCGCCCCCCTACGAGCAGTACTTC. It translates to CASPGQAPPYEQYF.

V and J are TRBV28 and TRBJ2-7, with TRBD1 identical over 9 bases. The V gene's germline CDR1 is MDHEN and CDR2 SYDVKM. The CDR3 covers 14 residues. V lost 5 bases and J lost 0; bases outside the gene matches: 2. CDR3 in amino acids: CASSRTGASYEQYF. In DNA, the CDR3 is TGTGCCAGCAGTCGGACAGGGGCCTCCTACGAGCAGTACTTC.

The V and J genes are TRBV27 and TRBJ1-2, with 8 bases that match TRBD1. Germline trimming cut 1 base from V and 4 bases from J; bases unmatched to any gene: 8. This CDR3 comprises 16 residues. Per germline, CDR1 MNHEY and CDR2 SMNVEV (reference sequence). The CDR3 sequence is CASSLYQTGELYGYTF. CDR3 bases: TGTGCCAGCAGTTTATATCAGACAGGGGAACTCTATGGCTACACCTTC.

The CDR3 DNA sequence: TGTGCCAGCAGCTTACCGGGACTAGTCTCCTACGAGCAGTACTTC. Translated: CASSLPGLVSYEQYF. V gene TRBV11-2 combines with J gene TRBJ2-7, with 8 bases identical to TRBD2. The CDR3 is 15 residues long. CDR1 and CDR2 from the germline V gene are SGHAT and FQNNGV. Trimming cost V 2 bases and J 0 bases; bases outside gene matches: 3.

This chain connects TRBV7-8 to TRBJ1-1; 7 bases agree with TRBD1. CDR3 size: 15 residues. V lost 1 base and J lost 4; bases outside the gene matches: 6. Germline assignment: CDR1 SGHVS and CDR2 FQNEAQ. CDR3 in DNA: TGTGCCAGCAGCTTAGAGGGGGCAGTTATCACTGAAGCTTTCTTT. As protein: CASSLEGAVITEAFF.

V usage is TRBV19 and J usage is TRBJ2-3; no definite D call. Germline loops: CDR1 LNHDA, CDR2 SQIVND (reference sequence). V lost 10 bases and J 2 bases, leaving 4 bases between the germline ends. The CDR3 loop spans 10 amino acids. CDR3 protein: CATYTDTQYF. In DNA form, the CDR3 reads TGTGCCACCTACACAGATACGCAGTATTTT.